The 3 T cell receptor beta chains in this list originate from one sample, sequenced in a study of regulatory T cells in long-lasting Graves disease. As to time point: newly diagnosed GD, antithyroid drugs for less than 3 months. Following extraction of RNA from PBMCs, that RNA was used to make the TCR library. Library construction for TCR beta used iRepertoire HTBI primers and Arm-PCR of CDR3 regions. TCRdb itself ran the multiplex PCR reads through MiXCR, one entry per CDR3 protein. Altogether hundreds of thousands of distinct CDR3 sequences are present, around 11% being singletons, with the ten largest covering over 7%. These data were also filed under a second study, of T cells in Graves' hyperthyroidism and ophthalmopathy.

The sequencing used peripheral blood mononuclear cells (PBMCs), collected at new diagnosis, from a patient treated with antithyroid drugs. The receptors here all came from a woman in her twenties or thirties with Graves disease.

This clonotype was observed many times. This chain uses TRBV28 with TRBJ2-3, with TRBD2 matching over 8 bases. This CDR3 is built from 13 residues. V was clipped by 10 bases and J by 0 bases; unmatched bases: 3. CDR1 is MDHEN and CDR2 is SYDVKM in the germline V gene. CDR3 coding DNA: TGTGCCATACTAGCGGCTAGCACAGATACGCAGTATTTT. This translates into CAILAASTDTQYF.

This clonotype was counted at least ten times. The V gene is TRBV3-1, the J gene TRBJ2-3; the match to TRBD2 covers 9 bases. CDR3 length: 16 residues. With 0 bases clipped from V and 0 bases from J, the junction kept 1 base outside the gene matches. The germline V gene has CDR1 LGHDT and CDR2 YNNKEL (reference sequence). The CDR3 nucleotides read TGTGCCAGCAGCCAAGAGACTAGCGGAAGCACAGATACGCAGTATTTT. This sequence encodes CASSQETSGSTDTQYF.

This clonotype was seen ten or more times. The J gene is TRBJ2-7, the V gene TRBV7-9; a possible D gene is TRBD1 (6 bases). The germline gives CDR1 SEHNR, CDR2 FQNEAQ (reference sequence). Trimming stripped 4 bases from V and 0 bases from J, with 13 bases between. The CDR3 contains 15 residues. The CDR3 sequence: CASSSFRGSSYEQYF. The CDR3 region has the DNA TGTGCCAGCAGCTCGTTCAGGGGTAGCTCCTACGAGCAGTACTTC.